The clone carrying this T cell receptor (beta chain) was counted only a few times. The antigen remains undetermined. The CDR3 sequence is 15 residues long. J was trimmed by 2 bases and V by 5 bases; bases with no gene match: 8. CDR1 MNHEY and CDR2 SVGAGI come from the germline V gene. CD4+ naive, central memory, regulatory and stem cell-like memory cells were sorted via CD45RO/CCR7/CD25/CD127/CD95/CD27. The data are from a study of beta chain features in type 1 diabetes. Findings and limits, study-wide: A cDNA-based sequencing approach could over-represent cells with high TCR expression. Patients with type 1 diabetes showed fewer VDJ junction insertions and more deletions. Among patients with Type 1 diabetes, TCRB CDR3s were moderately but significantly shorter in every one of the four CD4+ subsets.

Expressed TCRB transcripts were sequenced after all isolated RNA was converted to cDNA. Sequenced by immunoSEQ multiplex PCR; TCRdb stores in-frame clones only, minus some. Of 250,000 to 300,000 clones listed, roughly an eighth were seen once; the top ten hold 0.017%. The TCR sequence derives from a man aged 30 to 45 with type 1 diabetes. Sequenced material: naive CD4+ T cells from blood. The chain recombines TRBV6-5 with TRBJ2-7; 8 positions agree with TRBD1. The CDR3 sequence is CASSQAGQGAYEQYF. As DNA, the CDR3 is TGTGCCAGCAGTCAGGCCGGACAGGGAGCCTACGAGCAGTACTTC.